This TCR beta chain stems from a study of T cells in Graves' hyperthyroidism and ophthalmopathy. Diagnosis rested on symptoms, serum thyroxine and TRAb, thyroid ultrasound, and orbital computed tomography. At least ten counts were recorded for this clonotype. The CDR3 runs to 16 residues. With 5 bases clipped from V and 4 bases from J, the junction kept 7 bases outside the gene matches. Template material for amplifying TCR beta CDR3 regions consisted of RNA transcripts. HTBI primers were the set used in a first-round RT-PCR of the TCR CDR3. One entry per CDR3 protein, called by TCRdb with MiXCR from the multiplex PCR reads. The repertoire holds under 350,000 distinct CDR3 sequences, with about 20% as singletons.

This chain uses TRBV12-3 or TRBV12-4 with TRBJ2-1, with 11 bases fitting TRBD2. Sequenced sample: blood. The receptor's source is a woman between 45 and 60 years old with Graves' hyperthyroidism. The CDR3 DNA reads as TGTGCCAGCAGTGGTGGGACTAGCGGAACGTACAATGAGCAGTTCTTC. Residues: CASSGGTSGTYNEQFF.